What follows are 18 T cell receptor beta chains derived from one specimen sequenced in a study of blood T cell repertoires in COVID-19. Data came from immunoSEQ multiplex PCR; TCRdb stores just in-frame clones and leaves some out. The table lists about 200,000 clones, 80% to 95% of them singletons. Specimen: peripheral blood. The receptors come from a man aged 55 to 70 with COVID-19, enrolled during active disease.

This rearrangement joins TRBV10-3 to TRBJ2-7; 7 bases are a match to TRBD1. Germline CDR1 reads ENHRY; CDR2 reads SYGVKD. The CDR3 is made up of 12 amino acids. The V and J ends lost 9 bases and 6 bases, in that order; junction bases with no gene match: 8. CDR3 in amino acids: CAIRQGGSEQYF. The CDR3 nucleotides read TGTGCCATACGACAGGGTGGCTCCGAGCAGTACTTC.

The chain employs TRBV27 and TRBJ1-6; maybe TRBD1 (5 bases). CDR1 is MNHEY, CDR2 SMNVEV, per germline (reference sequence). V lost 6 bases and J 6 bases, leaving 12 bases between the germline ends. This CDR3 is built from 14 residues. The chain's CDR3 is CASSTGRVNSPLHF. In nucleotides, the CDR3 is TGTGCCAGCAGCACAGGACGTGTTAATTCACCCCTCCACTTT.

For this clone: At the DNA level, this CDR3 is encoded by other sequences in the same sample as well. The chain joins TRBV18 to TRBJ1-2, with 7 bases aligning to TRBD1. The V segment lost 3 bases and the J segment 2 bases; nucleotides outside the gene matches: 0. This CDR3 is 13 amino acids long. Germline lookup yields CDR1 KGHSH and CDR2 LQKENI. The DNA of the CDR3 is TGTGCCAGCTCACCGGACAGGAACTATGGCTACACCTTC. It codes for CASSPDRNYGYTF.

The V call is TRBV11-2, the J call TRBJ1-1; 10 nucleotides match TRBD1. Germline V lookup: CDR1 SGHAT, CDR2 FQNNGV. The junction had 7 bases not matched to a gene; V was cut back by 5 bases and J by 4 bases. CDR3 length: 15 residues. CDR3 sequence (DNA): TGTGCCAGCAGCCCGGGACAGGGGAGAGTCACTGAAGCTTTCTTT. It is translated as CASSPGQGRVTEAFF.

This chain uses TRBV18 with TRBJ1-1; D not resolved. Germline CDR1 KGHSH, CDR2 LQKENI. Deletions cut 3 bases from V and 0 bases from J, with 5 bases between. The CDR3 extends over 13 amino acids. This CDR3 is CASSPALNTEAFF. In nucleotides, the CDR3 is TGTGCCAGCTCACCCGCGCTGAACACTGAAGCTTTCTTT.

This clone was counted a single time. The chain is built from TRBV9 and TRBJ1-6; tentatively, D is TRBD1 (6 bases). The length of the CDR3 is 16 residues. Deletions cut 4 bases from V and 6 bases from J, with 17 bases between. Germline CDR1 SGDLS, CDR2 YYNGEE. The CDR3 loop reads CASSPRTGTANSPLHF. The CDR3 DNA follows: TGTGCCAGCAGCCCGCGAACAGGGACGGCTAATTCACCCCTCCACTTT.

V and J are TRBV5-1 and TRBJ1-2; D remains ambiguous. V gave up 0 bases and J gave up 8 bases, with 8 bases separating them. Germline CDR1 reads SGHRS; CDR2 reads YFSETQ. This CDR3 is built from 12 residues. This CDR3 reads CASSLEAGGYTF. CDR3 bases: TGCGCCAGCAGCTTGGAGGCCGGGGGCTACACCTTC.

The rearrangement joins TRBV28 to TRBJ2-1, with D perhaps matching TRBD1 (5 bases). Germline V gene data show CDR1 as MDHEN and CDR2 as SYDVKM. V lost 2 bases and J 2 bases, leaving 7 bases between the germline ends. This CDR3 is 14 amino acids long. The CDR3 loop reads CASSLRGTYNEQFF. The DNA of the CDR3 is TGTGCCAGCAGTTTAAGGGGCACCTACAATGAGCAGTTCTTC. Looking up the rest from reference TRBV28 and TRBJ2-1 gives the full variable domain: DVKVTQSSRYLVKRTGEKVFLECVQDMDHENMFWYRQDPGLGLRLIYFSYDVKMKEKGDIPEGYSVSREKKERFSLILESASTNQTSMYLCASSLRGTYNEQFFGPGTRLTVL.

This chain links TRBV12-3 or TRBV12-4 with TRBJ2-7; D perhaps matches TRBD2 (6 bases). The CDR3 has 13 amino acids. Trimming shortened V by 3 bases and J by 9 bases, and 15 bases separated the two germline ends. The CDR3: CASSFPGVVGQYF. CDR3 in DNA: TGTGCCAGCAGTTTCCCGGGAGTGGTAGGGCAGTACTTC.

The chain employs TRBV7-9 and TRBJ2-1; TRBD1 is a possible D gene (5 bases). V was clipped by 5 bases and J by 0 bases, with 11 bases between them. This CDR3 spans 15 amino acids. CDR1 and CDR2 (germline): SEHNR, FQNEAQ (reference sequence). CDR3 loop: CASSTRVGSYNEQFF. CDR3 bases: TGTGCCAGCAGCACCAGGGTAGGCTCCTACAATGAGCAGTTCTTC.

The chain combines TRBV5-4 with TRBJ2-7; D possibly corresponds to TRBD1 (6 bases). Per germline, CDR1 SGHNT and CDR2 YYREEE (reference sequence). The CDR3 runs to 15 residues. The V end lost 3 bases, the J end lost 4 bases, and 17 bases lay between the germline ends. CDR3 in DNA: TGTGCCAGCAGCTACTGGGCCCAGGGGTCTTACGAGCAGTACTTC. Its protein is CASSYWAQGSYEQYF.

The rearrangement uses TRBV9 and TRBJ2-3; 7 bases are a match to TRBD2. Unmatched junction bases numbered 13, after V lost 0 bases and J lost 3 bases. The CDR3 runs 18 residues. Germline CDR1 and CDR2: SGDLS and YYNGEE. CDR3: CASSVAPGSGGRTDTQYF. The CDR3 DNA is TGTGCCAGCAGCGTAGCCCCAGGTTCGGGGGGTAGGACAGATACGCAGTATTTT.

The chain links TRBV7-9 to TRBJ1-5; TRBD1 agrees at 7 bases. Germline CDR1 is SEHNR and CDR2 is FQNEAQ (reference sequence). Losses at the gene ends were 2 bases for V and 3 bases for J; bases not matched to a gene: 10. The length of the CDR3 is 17 residues. CDR3 DNA: TGTGCCAGCAGCTTATTTGCGGTGGGGACAGTCAATCAGCCCCAGCATTTT. Its translation: CASSLFAVGTVNQPQHF.

The rearrangement joins TRBV14 to TRBJ2-7; the D is unclear. The CDR3 loop spans 13 amino acids. Trimming took off 2 bases at V and 1 base at J, with 6 bases between the two ends. The V gene's germline CDR1 is SGHDN and CDR2 FVKESK. For the CDR3, the DNA is TGTGCCAGCAGCCAATCTTTATCCTACGAGCAGTACTTC. Translating gives CASSQSLSYEQYF. Full variable domain (outside the CDR3, taken from reference TRBV14 and TRBJ2-7): EAGVTQFPSHSVIEKGQTVTLRCDPISGHDNLYWYRRVMGKEIKFLLHFVKESKQDESGMPNNRFLAERTGGTYSTLKVQPAELEDSGVYFCASSQSLSYEQYFGPGTRLTVT.

The CDR3 nucleotides are TGTGCCAGCAGCTTGGGGACTAGCGGGACCTACAATGAGCAGTTCTTC. Amino acid sequence: CASSLGTSGTYNEQFF. This chain joins TRBV5-4 and TRBJ2-1, with TRBD2 matching 12 bases. Losses at the gene ends were 0 bases for V and 2 bases for J; bases not matched to a gene: 0. Germline V CDR1 and CDR2: SGHNT, YYREEE (reference sequence). The CDR3 covers 16 residues. Together with reference TRBV5-4 and TRBJ2-1, the CDR3 gives the full variable domain: ETGVTQSPTHLIKTRGQQVTLRCSSQSGHNTVSWYQQALGQGPQFIFQYYREEENGRGNFPPRFSGLQFPNYSSELNVNALELDDSALYLCASSLGTSGTYNEQFFGPGTRLTVL.

The chain employs TRBV10-1 and TRBJ1-1; 8 nucleotides line up with TRBD1. V shed 2 bases, J shed 1 base, and the junction held 0 bases outside the gene matches. The germline V gene has CDR1 WNHNN and CDR2 SYGVQD (reference sequence). The CDR3 covers 14 residues. CDR3 amino acids: CASSEGQGNTEAFF. The CDR3 DNA reads as TGCGCCAGCAGTGAGGGACAGGGGAACACTGAAGCTTTCTTT.

The CDR3 sequence is CAWSVLRTEAFF. DNA for the CDR3: TGTGCCTGGAGTGTTCTTCGCACTGAAGCTTTCTTT. The chain combines TRBV30 with TRBJ1-1; D gene unclear. CDR3 length: 12 amino acids. Trimming cost V 0 bases and J 4 bases, with 6 bases left between them. Germline loops: CDR1 GTSNPN, CDR2 SVGIG (reference sequence).

The chain recombines TRBV10-2 with TRBJ1-4, with D possibly being TRBD1 (6 bases). With 3 bases removed from V and 8 bases from J, the gap between germline ends came to 19 bases. The V gene's germline CDR1 is WSHSY and CDR2 SAAADI. The CDR3 spans 16 residues. CDR3 DNA: TGCGCCAGCAGTGATAGAACAGGGCGTGTAGGGGAAAAACTGTTTTTT. As protein: CASSDRTGRVGEKLFF.